This entry lists 13 T cell receptor beta chains sequenced from one sample in a study of memory CD8 T cells in hepatitis C reinfection. TCRdb keeps only in-frame clones here, not all; method: immunoSEQ multiplex PCR. The table lists about 46,000 clones, approximately 89% of them singletons. Time point defined: late/post reinfection, 12 to 24 weeks after detection. No in vitro expansion preceded TCR sequencing of the sorted cells. Sequences were obtained from naive CD8+ T cells sorted from blood. Receptors were obtained from a man younger than 30 with hepatitis C virus infection.

The gene calls are TRBV5-6 and TRBJ1-5; TRBD1 is a possible D gene (5 bases). This CDR3 region has 15 residues. Germline V CDR1 and CDR2: SGHDT, YYEEEE. V dropped 0 bases and J dropped 0 bases, with 7 bases sitting between them. Written as DNA, the CDR3 is TGTGCCAGCAGCTTGGGACAGACTAGCAATCAGCCCCAGCATTTT. Its protein is CASSLGQTSNQPQHF.

This clone has only a few counts. The V and J genes are TRBV2 and TRBJ2-7, with 11 positions matching TRBD2. The CDR3 extends over 14 amino acids. V was pared by 4 bases and J by 4 bases, with 3 bases of the junction left unmatched. Germline values: CDR1 SNHLY, CDR2 FYNNEI. The DNA of the CDR3 is TGTGCCAGCAGTGCTAGCGGGAGGAGGTACGAGCAGTACTTC. Protein sequence: CASSASGRRYEQYF.

This chain joins TRBV2 and TRBJ2-7; the match to TRBD2 covers 7 bases. The CDR3 is 14 amino acids. Germline trimming cut 10 bases from V and 3 bases from J; bases unmatched to any gene: 12. Germline V gene lookup returns CDR1 SNHLY and CDR2 FYNNEI. CDR3 sequence (DNA): TGTGCCACCGGAGCGGGCGGGAGTGGCTACGAGCAGTACTTC. Protein product: CATGAGGSGYEQYF. Full variable domain (remainder filled in from reference TRBV2 and TRBJ2-7): EPEVTQTPSHQVTQMGQEVILRCVPISNHLYFYWYRQILGQKVEFLVSFYNNEISEKSEIFDDQFSVERPDGSNFTLKIRSTKLEDSAMYFCATGAGGSGYEQYFGPGTRLTVT.

The V call is TRBV2, the J call TRBJ2-7, with TRBD1 matching over 11 bases. The CDR3 length is 18 residues. V gave up 2 bases and J gave up 4 bases; unmatched junction bases: 13. Germline CDR1 reads SNHLY; CDR2 reads FYNNEI. This chain's CDR3 is CASSEPRTGGFLKYEQYF. DNA of the CDR3: TGTGCCAGCAGTGAACCTCGGACAGGGGGCTTTCTTAAGTACGAGCAGTACTTC. Combining the CDR3 with reference TRBV2 and TRBJ2-7 gives the whole variable domain EPEVTQTPSHQVTQMGQEVILRCVPISNHLYFYWYRQILGQKVEFLVSFYNNEISEKSEIFDDQFSVERPDGSNFTLKIRSTKLEDSAMYFCASSEPRTGGFLKYEQYFGPGTRLTVT.

J is TRBJ2-1 and V is TRBV29-1; D gene unclear. V was trimmed by 0 bases and J by 10 bases, leaving 7 bases between them. The germline V gene encodes CDR1 SQVTM and CDR2 ANQGSEA. This CDR3 has 11 amino acids. The CDR3 region has the DNA TGCAGCGTTGAAGAAATGCTAGAGCAGTTCTTC. Its protein product is CSVEEMLEQFF.

CDR3 sequence: CASGLSPPYNEQFF. CDR3 in DNA: TGTGCCAGCGGGCTCAGCCCCCCCTACAATGAGCAGTTCTTC. V and J are TRBV2 and TRBJ2-1; D remains unclear. The CDR3 has 14 residues. Germline CDR1 reads SNHLY; CDR2 reads FYNNEI. Deletions cut 8 bases from V and 2 bases from J, with 13 bases between.

CDR3 residues: CASSFGGSSYNSPLHF. The CDR3 DNA follows: TGTGCCAGTAGTTTCGGGGGTAGCTCCTATAATTCACCCCTCCACTTT. This chain joins TRBV19 and TRBJ1-6; perhaps TRBD1 as D (5 bases). Trimming removed 5 bases from V and 0 bases from J, with 11 bases in between. CDR1 and CDR2 (germline): LNHDA, SQIVND (reference sequence). The CDR3 is 16 amino acids.

The chain carries TRBV28 and TRBJ1-5; D is unclear. This CDR3 has 11 amino acids. Trimming shortened V by 5 bases and J by 8 bases, and 7 bases separated the two germline ends. Germline CDR1 reads MDHEN; CDR2 reads SYDVKM. CDR3 loop: CASSSLEPQHF. The CDR3 DNA reads as TGTGCCAGCAGTAGCCTTGAGCCCCAGCATTTT.

A few counts support this clone. This chain links TRBV6-6 with TRBJ1-4; 7 bases line up with TRBD1. This CDR3 has 15 amino acids. The J segment lost 5 bases and the V segment lost 2 bases, leaving 5 bases of the junction unmatched. Germline CDR1 is MNHNY and CDR2 is SVGAGI (reference sequence). CDR3 protein: CASSYEGQNNEKLFF. For the CDR3, the DNA is TGTGCCAGCAGTTACGAGGGACAGAACAATGAAAAACTGTTTTTT.

The chain's CDR3 is CASSHRLAESTDTQYF. CDR3 nucleotides: TGTGCCAGCAGCCACCGACTAGCGGAGAGCACAGATACGCAGTATTTT. The chain has TRBV28 and TRBJ2-3; 9 bases line up with TRBD2. J lost 0 bases, V lost 6 bases, and 7 bases had no gene match. Germline CDR1 and CDR2: MDHEN and SYDVKM. The CDR3 extends over 16 amino acids.

This clone has more than one count but fewer than ten. The J gene is TRBJ1-4, the V gene TRBV10-3; TRBD1 matches 11 bases. This CDR3 region has 14 residues. The trim removed 3 bases at V and 7 bases at J, leaving 1 base unmatched. Germline CDR1 reads ENHRY; CDR2 reads SYGVKD. The CDR3: CAISEGTGGEKLFF. CDR3 coding DNA: TGTGCCATCAGTGAAGGGACAGGGGGTGAAAAACTGTTTTTT.

The chain is built from TRBV13 and TRBJ2-5; D is perhaps TRBD2 (7 bases). Per germline, CDR1 PRHDT and CDR2 FYEKMQ (reference sequence). CDR3 size: 15 residues. The V end lost 0 bases, the J end lost 7 bases, and 15 bases lay between the germline ends. CDR3 protein: CASSLGGGPLGTQYF. The CDR3 bases are TGTGCCAGCAGCTTAGGCGGGGGGCCTTTAGGGACCCAGTACTTC.

This clone has just a few counts. The V and J genes are TRBV27 and TRBJ2-1; the match to TRBD2 covers 12 bases. The CDR3 sequence is 15 residues long. V lost 6 bases and J lost 6; bases outside the gene matches: 6. Germline V gene lookup returns CDR1 MNHEY and CDR2 SMNVEV (reference sequence). In DNA form, the CDR3 reads TGTGCCAGCAGCATACTAGCGGGAGGCACCAATGAGCAGTTCTTC. Protein sequence: CASSILAGGTNEQFF.